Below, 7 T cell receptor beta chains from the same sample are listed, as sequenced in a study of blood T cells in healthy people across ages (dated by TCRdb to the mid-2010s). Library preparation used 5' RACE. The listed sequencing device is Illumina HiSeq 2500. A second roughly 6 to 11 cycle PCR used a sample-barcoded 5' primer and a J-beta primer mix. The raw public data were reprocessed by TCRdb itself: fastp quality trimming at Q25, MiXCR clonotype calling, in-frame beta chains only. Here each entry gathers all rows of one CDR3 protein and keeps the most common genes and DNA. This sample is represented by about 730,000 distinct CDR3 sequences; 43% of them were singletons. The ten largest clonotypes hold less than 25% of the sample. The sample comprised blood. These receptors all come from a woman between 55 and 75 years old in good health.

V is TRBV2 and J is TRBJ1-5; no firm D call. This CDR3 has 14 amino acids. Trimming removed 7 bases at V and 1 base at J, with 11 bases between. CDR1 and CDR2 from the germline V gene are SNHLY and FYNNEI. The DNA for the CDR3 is TGTGCCAGCAATCGGGAGGGAAGCAATCAGCCCCAGCATTTT. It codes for CASNREGSNQPQHF.

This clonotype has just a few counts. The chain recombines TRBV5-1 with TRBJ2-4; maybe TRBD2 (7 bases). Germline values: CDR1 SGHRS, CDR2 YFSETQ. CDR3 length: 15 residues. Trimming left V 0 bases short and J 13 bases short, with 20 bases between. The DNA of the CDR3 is TGCGCCAGCAGCTTGGGCTATACGGGGGGCAATGAGCAGTACTTC. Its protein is CASSLGYTGGNEQYF.

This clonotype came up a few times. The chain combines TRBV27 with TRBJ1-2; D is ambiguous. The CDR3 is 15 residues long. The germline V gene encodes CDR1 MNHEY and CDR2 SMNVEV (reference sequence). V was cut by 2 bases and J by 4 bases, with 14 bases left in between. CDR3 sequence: CASSLRPRTGYGYTF. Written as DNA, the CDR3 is TGTGCCAGCAGTTTACGACCGCGAACTGGCTATGGCTACACCTTC.

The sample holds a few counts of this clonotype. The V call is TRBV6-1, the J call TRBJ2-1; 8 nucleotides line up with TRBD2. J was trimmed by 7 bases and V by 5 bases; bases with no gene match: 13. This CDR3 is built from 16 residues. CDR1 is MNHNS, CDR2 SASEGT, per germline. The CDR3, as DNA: TGTGCCAGCAGTCCACGGACTAGCTCCGTGGGAAATGAGCAGTTCTTC. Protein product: CASSPRTSSVGNEQFF.

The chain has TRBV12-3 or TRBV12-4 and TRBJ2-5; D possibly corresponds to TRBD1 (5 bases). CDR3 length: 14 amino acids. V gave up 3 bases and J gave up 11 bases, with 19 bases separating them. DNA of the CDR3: TGTGCCAGCAGTTTCAACGACAGATACAATGAGCAGTACTTC. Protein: CASSFNDRYNEQYF.

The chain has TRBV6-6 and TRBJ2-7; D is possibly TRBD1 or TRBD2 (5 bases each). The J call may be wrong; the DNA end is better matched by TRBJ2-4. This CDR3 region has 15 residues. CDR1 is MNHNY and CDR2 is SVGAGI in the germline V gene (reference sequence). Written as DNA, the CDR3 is TGTGCCAGCAGTTACTCCGAGGGGTATGCGGACATTCAGTACTTC. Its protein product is CASSYSEGYADIQYF.

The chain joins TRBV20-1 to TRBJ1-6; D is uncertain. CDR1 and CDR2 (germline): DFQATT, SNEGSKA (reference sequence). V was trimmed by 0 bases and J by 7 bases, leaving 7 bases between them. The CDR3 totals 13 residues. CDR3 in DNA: TGCAGTGCTAGAGAGGTGGGAAATTCACCCCTCCACTTT. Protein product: CSAREVGNSPLHF.